The 2 T cell receptor beta chains in this list originate from one sample, sequenced in a study of blood T cells in healthy people across ages. With a J-beta primer mix and a sample-barcoded 5' primer, a second PCR ran 7 to 11 cycles. TCRdb reprocessed the 5' RACE reads via MiXCR and lists one record per CDR3 protein. This sample has 550,000 to 700,000 distinct CDR3 sequences; approximately 27% occur once, and the top ten carry about a fifth. Source material: blood. The source is a woman aged 70-85 years in good health.

This chain joins TRBV5-1 and TRBJ2-5; TRBD2 matches at 8 bases. The germline gives CDR1 SGHRS, CDR2 YFSETQ. The CDR3 contains 14 residues. Losses at the gene ends were 2 bases for V and 1 base for J; bases not matched to a gene: 1. The CDR3 loop reads CASSFLAGQETQYF. The CDR3 nucleotides read TGCGCCAGCAGCTTCCTAGCGGGCCAAGAGACCCAGTACTTC.

The rearrangement joins TRBV29-1 to TRBJ2-3; the match to TRBD1 covers 10 bases. Losses at the gene ends were 6 bases for V and 4 bases for J; bases not matched to a gene: 7. In germline, CDR1 is SQVTM, CDR2 ANQGSEA. The CDR3 is 14 amino acids. CDR3 DNA: TGCAGCGTGGGGAGAGGACAGGGGGCAGATACGCAGTATTTT. It is translated as CSVGRGQGADTQYF.